The entry below gives a single T cell receptor (beta chain) sequence along with its context. Its specific antigen is unknown. Base qualities are missing; no much larger clone stands one base away. Sequencing was carried out with an Illumina NovaSeq 6000. Using 5'RACE with constant-segment primers, TCRalpha and TCRbeta cDNA libraries were constructed, with sample barcodes and unique molecular identifiers added in the process. RNA was extracted from every sample with Trizol reagent. The libraries were amplified in two PCR steps, and the second step added a second sample barcode and Illumina TruSeq adapters. Sequencing of the libraries was done on an Illumina NovaSeq, producing 2 x 150 bp paired-end reads. On the study's bioinformatics: Demultiplexing of reads and collapsing into UMI-guided consensus sequences were performed with migec v1.2.7. Using mixcr v2.1.11, the UMI consensuses were aligned to TRA and TRB V and J templates and assembled into clonotypes. A clonotype was counted as expanded or contracted only when both edgeR and NoisET called the clonotype significant, with the noise models trained on biological replicates. edgeR calls used a false discovery rate-adjusted p below 0.01 and a log2 fold-change threshold of 1. PCA with hierarchical clustering of max-normalized trajectories of the 1000 most abundant clonotypes was used as exploratory dynamics analysis. Each responding clone was given a CD4 or CD8 phenotype based on the CD4+ and CD8+ repertoires, which had been sequenced separately. In-frame beta chains were kept once TCRdb had trimmed the public reads at Q25 with fastp and called clones with MiXCR. Each CDR3 protein gets just one entry, which takes the most common genes and DNA from the rows behind it. These V and J calls are TCRdb output, not the study's own analysis. In this sample the table shows tens of thousands of distinct CDR3 sequences, about 23% of which occur a single time. The ten top clones hold 42% of the sample.

V lost 3 bases and J lost 3 bases, and the count of bases not matched to a germline gene is 3. The CDR3 measures 15 amino acids from cysteine to phenylalanine. Only CDR3 DNA is held: 45 bases, read in frame from base 1. This sample was taken from a study of T-cell memory formation after mild COVID-19 (dated by TCRdb to 2020 to 2023). A note on the overall study: TCR sequence clusters from the two donors were found to be largely donor specific. In a couple of donors, T-cell clones that expanded and contracted after mild COVID-19 were tracked by sequencing TCRalpha and TCRbeta repertoires over time. Two young, previously healthy adult volunteers, one female and one male, were included in the cohort. On the study overall, not on this receptor specifically: SARS-CoV-2 specificity of the second-wave clones peaking on day 37 was not confirmed. Clones contracting from day 15 to 85 had balanced CD4/CD8 phenotypes, while a second wave expanding from day 15 to 37 was biased towards CD4+. Only a couple of mild cases were covered by the study, and larger cohorts that include severe cases with pre-infection samples were considered necessary. Contracting CD4+ clones turned up mainly in the CM and EM memory subsets, whereas EMRA was where CD8+ clones were enriched. The detection of some responding clones in pre-infection memory suggests that pre-existing cross-reactive memory T cells joined the SARS-CoV-2 response.

Ficoll-Paque density gradient centrifugation was used to isolate PBMCs. This TCR was recovered from a young man who had mild COVID-19 (a few samples of this study predate the infection). The sample titles of this study are shuffled in the database, so cell type and time point are left out; the donor was told from shared clones. The specimen sequenced was PBMCs or a T cell subset sorted from them (not recorded which). Here the chain combines TRBV12-3 or TRBV12-4 and TRBJ2-5, and TRBD2 matches 11 of the central bases. The CDR3: CASSLASGGKETQYF. The nucleotides read TGTGCCAGCAGTTTGGCTAGCGGGGGGAAAGAGACCCAGTACTTC.